These 19 T cell receptor beta chains were all obtained from the same sample, sequenced in a study of T cells expressing NK-cell markers. From the 5' RACE reads, TCRdb lists one entry per CDR3 protein and no DNA. The listing records some 120,000 distinct CDR3 sequences. The sample was blood T cells: a sorted CD56 or NKG2C T cell subset, CD4+ or CD8+ T cells, or bulk PBMC T cells (not recorded which). The receptors originated from a woman aged 18-70 years in good health.

The gene calls are TRBV12-3 or TRBV12-4 and TRBJ2-3; TCRdb indicates TRBD2, and absent DNA this call remains unverified. The CDR3 runs to 15 residues. The CDR3 here is CASSLGLAGVYTQYF.

V usage is TRBV7-9 and J usage is TRBJ1-1. The germline V gene encodes CDR1 SEHNR and CDR2 FQNEAQ (reference sequence). CDR3 length: 13 residues. The CDR3 sequence: CASSLDSNTEAFF.

This chain connects TRBV3-1 to TRBJ2-1; TCRdb gives TRBD2 as the D gene, but with no DNA this cannot be confirmed. This CDR3 region has 12 residues. CDR1 and CDR2 (germline): LGHDT, YNNKEL (reference sequence). The CDR3 loop is CASSSQRREAFF.

The genes are TRBV7-9 and TRBJ2-7; TCRdb designates TRBD1, a call that cannot be tested without DNA. CDR1 and CDR2 from the germline V gene are SEHNR and FQNEAQ (reference sequence). The CDR3 sequence is 15 residues long. CDR3 region: CASSLTRGISYEQYF.

CDR3 protein: CAWKGQPDTQYF. The chain links TRBV30 to TRBJ2-3; TCRdb returns TRBD1, unconfirmable since there is no DNA. CDR1 GTSNPN and CDR2 SVGIG come from the germline V gene (reference sequence). The CDR3 loop spans 12 amino acids. Supplemented by reference TRBV30 and TRBJ2-3, the full variable domain reads SQTIHQWPATLVQPVGSPLSLECTVEGTSNPNLYWYRQAAGRGLQLLFYSVGIGQISSEVPQNLSASRPQDRQFILSSKKLLLSDSGFYLCAWKGQPDTQYFGPGTRLTVL.

V gene TRBV11-2 combines with J gene TRBJ2-3; the D call from TCRdb, TRBD1, cannot be confirmed without DNA. The CDR3 consists of 16 residues. Per the germline V gene, CDR1 is SGHAT and CDR2 is FQNNGV. The CDR3 sequence: CASSLALQGGGDTQYF. The entire variable domain, with the rest obtained from reference TRBV11-2 and TRBJ2-3, is as follows: EAGVAQSPRYKIIEKRQSVAFWCNPISGHATLYWYQQILGQGPKLLIQFQNNGVVDDSQLPKDRFSAERLKGVDSTLKIQPAKLEDSAVYLCASSLALQGGGDTQYFGPGTRLTVL.

This chain links TRBV19 with TRBJ2-5; TCRdb proposes TRBD1, but this gene call is untestable without DNA. CDR3 size: 14 residues. Germline CDR1 is LNHDA and CDR2 is SQIVND (reference sequence). CDR3 residues: CASSIVPGSETQYF.

This chain links TRBV27 with TRBJ2-1; TCRdb gives TRBD2 as the D gene, but with no DNA this cannot be confirmed. The germline V gene encodes CDR1 MNHEY and CDR2 SMNVEV (reference sequence). The CDR3 is 15 residues long. The CDR3 loop is CASSVGLAAYNEQFF.

The gene calls are TRBV24-1 and TRBJ2-3; TCRdb gives TRBD2 as the D gene, but with no DNA this cannot be confirmed. CDR1 is KGHDR and CDR2 is SFDVKD in the germline V gene. This CDR3 has 16 residues. The CDR3 region is CATSDGLADITDTQYF.

The chain joins TRBV12-3 or TRBV12-4 to TRBJ2-2. The CDR3 covers 14 residues. The CDR3: CASSFGANTGELFF.

The V and J genes are TRBV29-1 and TRBJ2-1; the TRBD1 assignment by TCRdb is unverifiable without DNA. CDR1 SQVTM and CDR2 ANQGSEA come from the germline V gene. The CDR3 contains 19 residues. The CDR3 sequence is CSVEDWTITGTESYNEQFF.

The rearrangement links TRBV20-1 to TRBJ2-7; TCRdb proposes TRBD1, but this gene call is untestable without DNA. Germline assignment: CDR1 DFQATT and CDR2 SNEGSKA (reference sequence). This CDR3 region has 18 residues. The CDR3 sequence is CSARPPGQVKDWKYEQYF.

This chain joins TRBV24-1 and TRBJ1-2. Germline CDR1 is KGHDR and CDR2 is SFDVKD. This CDR3 comprises 13 residues. The CDR3: CATSDTGTRDYTF.

The chain combines TRBV7-6 with TRBJ1-2; TCRdb returns TRBD1, unconfirmable since there is no DNA. The CDR3 runs to 15 residues. Germline values: CDR1 SGHVS, CDR2 FNYEAQ. CDR3 region: CASGPGTGGNYGYTF.

The chain uses TRBV20-1 and TRBJ2-1. This CDR3 has 14 amino acids. Germline V gene lookup returns CDR1 DFQATT and CDR2 SNEGSKA (reference sequence). CDR3 residues: CSASIGSSYNEQFF.

The chain carries TRBV20-1 and TRBJ2-2; TCRdb proposes TRBD1, but this gene call is untestable without DNA. CDR1 DFQATT and CDR2 SNEGSKA come from the germline V gene (reference sequence). The CDR3 has 16 residues. The chain's CDR3 is CSASGLGQRITGELFF.

This chain joins TRBV6-1 and TRBJ2-7; TCRdb selects TRBD1, and the lack of DNA leaves this call unchecked. The CDR3 has 16 amino acids. CDR1 and CDR2 from the germline V gene are MNHNS and SASEGT. This CDR3 is CASFPTGTTQPYEQYF.

The chain links TRBV4-2 to TRBJ2-7; TCRdb picks TRBD1, but there is no DNA to check that call. Germline V gene data show CDR1 as LGHNA and CDR2 as YNFKEQ. CDR3 length equals 12 residues. This CDR3 reads CASSPRQGEQYF.

The chain carries TRBV3-1 and TRBJ2-3; TCRdb calls TRBD1, which cannot be checked without DNA. This CDR3 has 13 residues. Germline V gene data show CDR1 as LGHDT and CDR2 as YNNKEL (reference sequence). This CDR3 is CASSPQGADTQYF.